The source of this T cell receptor beta chain is a study of vaccination effects on CD4 cells after COVID-19. Trimming at V came to 2 bases and at J to 2 bases, leaving 8 bases not matched to a gene. Germline V CDR1 and CDR2: SGHTA, FQGNSA. CDR3 length equals 19 residues. The repertoire was sequenced with immunoSEQ multiplex PCR; TCRdb's copy has only in-frame clones and lacks some. The top ten hold around 32% of the sample, which has approximately 30,000 clones, under 85% seen once. The ViraFEST assay expanded antigen-specific CD4+ T cells with viral peptide pools before sequencing. Following a roughly eleven-day culture, CD4+ T cells were purified. Nucleocapsid antibodies stayed negative before and after vaccination, showing no earlier SARS-CoV-2 infection. Approximately 2 million PBMC were placed in each well, which was supplemented with 8.5 to 10 IU/ml IL-2 and 7.5 to 10 ug/ml peptides. Cultures got half-medium changes with IL-2 on days 3 and 7.

In its sample, this clone was seen a few times. Its specificity is unknown. This clonotype was obtained from a human donor who received a COVID-19 vaccine. The V call is TRBV7-2, the J call TRBJ2-2; 13 nucleotides match TRBD2. Material: CD4+ T cells from PBMCs cultured with SARS-CoV-2 spike peptides, obtained before COVID-19 vaccination. CDR3 sequence reads: CASSLRGLAGLRNTGELFF. CDR3 DNA sequence: TGTGCCAGCAGCTTAAGGGGACTAGCGGGACTCCGTAACACCGGGGAGCTGTTTTTT.